These 25 T cell receptor beta chains were sequenced from one sample in a study of cytomegalovirus exposure and HLA in healthy donors. PCR involved 60 Vbeta and 13 Jbeta primers. The method was immunoSEQ multiplex PCR; TCRdb's version includes in-frame clones alone and lacks a portion of them. The sample lists about 200,000 clones, 65% to 85% occurring once. Sequenced material: PBMCs. All receptors derive from a man aged 50-60 years in good health and CMV-seronegative.

The rearrangement links TRBV30 to TRBJ2-3; 13 bases align to TRBD2. The V and J ends lost 1 base and 0 bases, in that order; junction bases with no gene match: 7. The CDR3 sequence is 18 residues long. Germline V gives CDR1 GTSNPN, CDR2 SVGIG (reference sequence). The CDR3 DNA is TGTGCCTGGAGTGGACTAGCGGGAGGTGGGACTAGCACAGATACGCAGTATTTT. As protein: CAWSGLAGGGTSTDTQYF.

The chain employs TRBV2 and TRBJ1-1; D is ambiguous. The CDR3 spans 15 residues. Per the germline V gene, CDR1 is SNHLY and CDR2 is FYNNEI. The V end lost 6 bases, the J end lost 0 bases, and 14 bases lay between the germline ends. This CDR3 reads CASREQVLLNTEAFF. As DNA, the CDR3 is TGTGCCAGCAGAGAGCAAGTGCTATTGAACACTGAAGCTTTCTTT. The full variable domain, its missing parts supplied by reference TRBV2 and TRBJ1-1, is EPEVTQTPSHQVTQMGQEVILRCVPISNHLYFYWYRQILGQKVEFLVSFYNNEISEKSEIFDDQFSVERPDGSNFTLKIRSTKLEDSAMYFCASREQVLLNTEAFFGQGTRLTVV.

This rearrangement joins TRBV6-5 to TRBJ1-1, with D unclear. This CDR3 is 15 amino acids long. Germline V gene sequence: CDR1 MNHEY, CDR2 SVGAGI. Trimming stripped 3 bases from V and 0 bases from J, with 11 bases between. The CDR3 DNA is TGTGCCAGCAGTTATGGTTTAGCGATGAACACTGAAGCTTTCTTT. Its protein is CASSYGLAMNTEAFF.

The V call is TRBV11-2, the J call TRBJ2-5; D may be TRBD1 (5 bases). The J call may be faulty, since TRBJ2-7 better matches the DNA end. The CDR3 runs to 14 residues. In germline, CDR1 is SGHAT, CDR2 FQNNGV. CDR3 bases: TGTGCCAGCAGCGCAAATCAGGGTTCCTACGAGCAGTACTTC. Translating it yields CASSANQGSYEQYF.

CDR3 amino acids: CASSFGTGPFYRPQHF. The CDR3 region has the DNA TGTGCCAGCAGCTTCGGGACAGGGCCCTTCTATCGGCCCCAGCATTTT. The chain uses TRBV5-8 and TRBJ1-5; 9 positions match TRBD1. The germline V gene encodes CDR1 SGHTS and CDR2 YDEGEE. The V and J ends lost 2 bases and 9 bases, in that order; junction bases with no gene match: 12. The length of the CDR3 is 16 residues.

Only a few counts were recorded for this clone. The chain couples TRBV15 to TRBJ2-1; TRBD2 aligns across 8 bases. V was clipped by 1 base and J by 9 bases; unmatched bases: 5. Germline-derived CDR1 and CDR2 are LNHNV and YYDKDF (reference sequence). This CDR3 is 14 amino acids long. Here the CDR3 DNA reads TGTGCCACCAGCAGAGTATTTGGGACTAGTGAGCAGTTCTTC. Translated, it gives CATSRVFGTSEQFF.

The chain employs TRBV2 and TRBJ2-1, with 7 bases aligning to TRBD2. V was clipped by 7 bases and J by 8 bases; unmatched bases: 8. Germline V CDR1 and CDR2: SNHLY, FYNNEI. This CDR3 spans 13 amino acids. Here the CDR3 reads CASNGEGPHEQFF. The CDR3 DNA reads TGTGCCAGCAATGGGGAGGGCCCCCATGAGCAGTTCTTC.

This clone occurred a few times. Distinct nucleotide sequences in the sample also encode this CDR3. This chain links TRBV5-1 with TRBJ2-7, with D possibly TRBD2 on 5 matching bases. The CDR3 totals 15 residues. The V end was cut by 0 bases, the J end by 7 bases, with 17 bases between. Germline CDR1 and CDR2: SGHRS and YFSETQ. The DNA for the CDR3 is TGCGCCAGCAGCTTGGTTGGTAGCTTTTCGGGGGAGCAGTACTTC. This translates into CASSLVGSFSGEQYF.

The chain recombines TRBV28 with TRBJ2-7; 7 nucleotides line up with TRBD1. The ends lost 8 bases at V and 1 base at J; junction bases unmatched: 8. The CDR3 is 14 amino acids. The germline gives CDR1 MDHEN, CDR2 SYDVKM. The CDR3 spells CASDRGGKSYEQYF. In DNA form, the CDR3 reads TGTGCCAGCGACAGAGGGGGCAAGTCCTACGAGCAGTACTTC.

This clone was observed a few times. V gene TRBV2 combines with J gene TRBJ2-7; a possible D gene is TRBD1 (6 bases). This CDR3 is built from 13 residues. V lost 5 bases, J lost 2 bases, and 10 bases lay in between. CDR1 is SNHLY and CDR2 is FYNNEI in the germline V gene. The CDR3 is CASSSQGTYEQYF. CDR3 coding DNA: TGTGCCAGCAGTTCCCAGGGGACCTACGAGCAGTACTTC.

This clone was detected a few times. The rearrangement joins TRBV28 to TRBJ1-6; 9 bases are shared with TRBD1. CDR3 size: 15 residues. J was trimmed by 8 bases and V by 5 bases; bases with no gene match: 7. Germline V CDR1 and CDR2: MDHEN, SYDVKM. CDR3 region: CASSDGQGSDSPLHF. The CDR3 nucleotides read TGTGCCAGCAGTGACGGACAGGGGAGTGATTCACCCCTCCACTTT.

This clone came up once. J is TRBJ2-3 and V is TRBV6-1; no clear D. This CDR3 contains 14 residues. Trimming shortened V by 1 base and J by 5 bases, and 10 bases separated the two germline ends. Germline values: CDR1 MNHNS, CDR2 SASEGT. Here the CDR3 reads CASSEEFELDTQYF. In DNA form, the CDR3 reads TGTGCCAGCAGTGAAGAATTTGAACTAGATACGCAGTATTTT.

J is TRBJ2-3 and V is TRBV2, with TRBD2 matching 8 bases. The CDR3 length is 15 residues. Per the germline V gene, CDR1 is SNHLY and CDR2 is FYNNEI. V gave up 6 bases and J gave up 0 bases; unmatched junction bases: 5. In DNA, the CDR3 is TGTGCCAGCAGCGGTAGCGGGGCTAGCACAGATACGCAGTATTTT. This translates into CASSGSGASTDTQYF. The whole variable domain, filled in from reference TRBV2 and TRBJ2-3, reads EPEVTQTPSHQVTQMGQEVILRCVPISNHLYFYWYRQILGQKVEFLVSFYNNEISEKSEIFDDQFSVERPDGSNFTLKIRSTKLEDSAMYFCASSGSGASTDTQYFGPGTRLTVL.

CDR3 DNA sequence: TGCAGCTTGGACGAGGGTTATGGCTACACCTTC. Its translation: CSLDEGYGYTF. The chain is built from TRBV29-1 and TRBJ1-2; D gene unclear. CDR1 is SQVTM and CDR2 is ANQGSEA in the germline V gene. The CDR3 is 11 residues long. V gave up 8 bases and J gave up 5 bases, with 12 bases separating them.

V usage is TRBV2 and J usage is TRBJ2-7; D not certain. The CDR3 covers 14 residues. Germline CDR1 and CDR2: SNHLY and FYNNEI. V lost 6 bases to trimming and J lost 0 bases, with 12 bases between them. The CDR3 DNA is TGTGCCAGCAGAGATCAAGCGAGCTCCTACGAGCAGTACTTC. This gives the protein CASRDQASSYEQYF.

V gene TRBV2 combines with J gene TRBJ2-1, with a possible D match to TRBD2 (6 bases). CDR1 and CDR2 (germline): SNHLY, FYNNEI. The CDR3 has 15 amino acids. The V end was cut by 7 bases, the J end by 3 bases, with 16 bases between. CDR3 loop: CASKYGAGNYNEQFF. The CDR3, as DNA: TGTGCCAGCAAATATGGTGCGGGGAACTACAATGAGCAGTTCTTC. The full variable domain, in which reference TRBV2 and TRBJ2-1 provide the parts outside the CDR3, is EPEVTQTPSHQVTQMGQEVILRCVPISNHLYFYWYRQILGQKVEFLVSFYNNEISEKSEIFDDQFSVERPDGSNFTLKIRSTKLEDSAMYFCASKYGAGNYNEQFFGPGTRLTVL.

The V call is TRBV5-4, the J call TRBJ2-7; 8 bases map to TRBD2. Germline V lookup: CDR1 SGHNT, CDR2 YYREEE (reference sequence). Germline trimming cut 3 bases from V and 4 bases from J; bases unmatched to any gene: 12. CDR3 length equals 16 residues. The chain's CDR3 is CASSSAKGAGEYEQYF. CDR3 in DNA: TGTGCCAGCAGCTCCGCTAAAGGAGCGGGAGAATACGAGCAGTACTTC. Drawing the rest from reference TRBV5-4 and TRBJ2-7, the complete variable domain is ETGVTQSPTHLIKTRGQQVTLRCSSQSGHNTVSWYQQALGQGPQFIFQYYREEENGRGNFPPRFSGLQFPNYSSELNVNALELDDSALYLCASSSAKGAGEYEQYFGPGTRLTVT.

The rearrangement links TRBV2 to TRBJ2-1; TRBD1 is a possible D gene (6 bases). The CDR3 sequence is 11 residues long. V gave up 7 bases and J gave up 9 bases, with 10 bases separating them. Per germline, CDR1 SNHLY and CDR2 FYNNEI. CDR3 sequence reads: CASTGVGEQFF. DNA of the CDR3: TGTGCCAGCACAGGGGTTGGTGAGCAGTTCTTC. Based on the CDR3 plus reference TRBV2 and TRBJ2-1, the full variable domain is EPEVTQTPSHQVTQMGQEVILRCVPISNHLYFYWYRQILGQKVEFLVSFYNNEISEKSEIFDDQFSVERPDGSNFTLKIRSTKLEDSAMYFCASTGVGEQFFGPGTRLTVL.

The chain joins TRBV6-5 to TRBJ2-1, with D unresolved. The CDR3 has 13 amino acids. V gave up 2 bases and J gave up 8 bases, with 10 bases separating them. The V gene's germline CDR1 is MNHEY and CDR2 SVGAGI. CDR3 protein: CASSYRSTDEQFF. DNA of the CDR3: TGTGCCAGCAGTTACCGGTCTACGGATGAGCAGTTCTTC.

This chain uses TRBV4-1 with TRBJ1-2, with D perhaps matching TRBD1 (5 bases). V lost 7 bases, J lost 3 bases, and 18 bases lay in between. This CDR3 contains 15 residues. The germline gives CDR1 MGHRA, CDR2 YSYEKL. As DNA, the CDR3 is TGCGCCAGCACTCAACCACAGGAAACGGACTATGGCTACACCTTC. This codes for CASTQPQETDYGYTF.

The chain employs TRBV5-1 and TRBJ2-2, with TRBD2 as a possible D gene (5 bases). The CDR3 totals 15 residues. The V and J ends lost 6 bases and 6 bases respectively, with 18 bases between them. Germline CDR1 reads SGHRS; CDR2 reads YFSETQ. The CDR3 reads CASTYGVLASGELFF. The CDR3 DNA is TGCGCCAGCACTTATGGGGTCCTAGCTTCCGGGGAGCTGTTTTTT. Complete variable domain (other parts from reference TRBV5-1 and TRBJ2-2): KAGVTQTPRYLIKTRGQQVTLSCSPISGHRSVSWYQQTPGQGLQFLFEYFSETQRNKGNFPGRFSGRQFSNSRSEMNVSTLELGDSALYLCASTYGVLASGELFFGEGSRLTVL.

The chain carries TRBV29-1 and TRBJ1-1; perhaps TRBD1 as D (6 bases). CDR3 length: 11 amino acids. Per germline, CDR1 SQVTM and CDR2 ANQGSEA. With 7 bases removed from V and 11 bases from J, the gap between germline ends came to 17 bases. The CDR3 nucleotides read TGCAGCGGTCGCGAGACAGGAACGGCTTTCTTT. Translating gives CSGRETGTAFF.

The chain is built from TRBV7-3 and TRBJ2-7; D remains unclear. The germline CDR1 and CDR2 sequences are SGHTA and FQGTGA. The V end lost 2 bases, the J end lost 0 bases, and 8 bases lay between the germline ends. The CDR3 covers 14 residues. CDR3 region: CASSLSPRSYEQYF. As DNA, the CDR3 is TGTGCCAGCAGCTTATCCCCGCGCTCCTACGAGCAGTACTTC.

There are a few counts of this clone. V and J are TRBV6-5 and TRBJ2-5; D not resolved. The V end was cut by 0 bases, the J end by 5 bases, with 10 bases between. Germline loops: CDR1 MNHEY, CDR2 SVGAGI. This CDR3 region has 14 residues. DNA of the CDR3: TGTGCCAGCAGTTACTCCCCCGAGGCCGAGACCCAGTACTTC. Translated, it gives CASSYSPEAETQYF.

The chain uses TRBV7-7 and TRBJ2-5; weak D call: TRBD2 (6 bases). This CDR3 has 16 amino acids. Germline V gene sequence: CDR1 SSHAT, CDR2 FNYEAQ (reference sequence). V shed 5 bases and J shed 2 bases, with 18 bases lying between them. For the CDR3, the DNA is TGTGCCAGCAGCAAAGAAGGACTACTCGGGCAAGAGACCCAGTACTTC. This translates into CASSKEGLLGQETQYF.